One and the same sample provided the 5 T cell receptor beta chains below, sequenced in a study of blood T cells in healthy people across ages (dated by TCRdb to 2014 to 2015). Library method: 5' RACE. Sequencing relied on an Illumina HiSeq 2500. A second roughly 6 to 12 cycle PCR used a sample-barcoded 5' primer and a J-beta primer mix. In TCRdb, the public reads were trimmed at Q25 with fastp and aligned with MiXCR, with productive beta chains retained. CDR3 protein sequences are deduplicated, and each keeps its most common genes and DNA. This sample comprises 1.4 million or so distinct CDR3 sequences, approximately 43% of them detected only once. The top ten clones comprise about 4% of the sample. The material sequenced was blood. These receptors were taken from a woman younger than 30 in good health.

J is TRBJ2-7 and V is TRBV20-1; D gene uncertain. V dropped 1 base and J dropped 7 bases, with 14 bases sitting between them. The germline gives CDR1 DFQATT, CDR2 SNEGSKA (reference sequence). This CDR3 comprises 13 residues. In DNA form, the CDR3 reads TGCAGTGCTAGAGGACCTCGCATACGGGAGCAGTACTTC. Encoded protein: CSARGPRIREQYF.

The chain is built from TRBV7-2 and TRBJ2-3, with TRBD1 identical over 8 bases. The V segment lost 4 bases and the J segment 0 bases; nucleotides outside the gene matches: 6. Germline V lookup: CDR1 SGHTA, CDR2 FQGNSA. This CDR3 contains 16 residues. Here the CDR3 DNA reads TGTGCCAGCAGCTGGCGGGACAGGCCCAGCACAGATACGCAGTATTTT. It codes for CASSWRDRPSTDTQYF.

The chain employs TRBV29-1 and TRBJ2-2; perhaps TRBD2 as D (6 bases). CDR3 length: 13 residues. Germline V gene sequence: CDR1 SQVTM, CDR2 ANQGSEA. Trimming took off 3 bases at V and 4 bases at J, with 9 bases between the two ends. CDR3 nucleotides: TGCAGCGTTGATGTCGGGAGCACCGGGGAGCTGTTTTTT. Translation gives CSVDVGSTGELFF.

This chain links TRBV29-1 with TRBJ2-7; no firm D call. This CDR3 is built from 18 residues. The V end was cut by 0 bases, the J end by 0 bases, with 21 bases between. Germline V gene sequence: CDR1 SQVTM, CDR2 ANQGSEA. The CDR3 region has the DNA TGCAGCGTTGAAGATCAGGCGCGCCGTCAAGGTATCTCCTACGAGCAGTACTTC. Its protein is CSVEDQARRQGISYEQYF.

This clonotype was recorded a few times. The germline gene is not matched at one end of the junction; a read error may be the cause. V and J are TRBV7-7 and TRBJ2-2, with D possibly being TRBD2 (5 bases). Germline V gene sequence: CDR1 SSHAT, CDR2 FNYEAQ (reference sequence). CDR3 length equals 13 residues. CDR3 in DNA: TGTGCTAGCAGCTCTAAGGAGGCCGGGGAGCTGTTTTTT. As protein: CASSSKEAGELFF.